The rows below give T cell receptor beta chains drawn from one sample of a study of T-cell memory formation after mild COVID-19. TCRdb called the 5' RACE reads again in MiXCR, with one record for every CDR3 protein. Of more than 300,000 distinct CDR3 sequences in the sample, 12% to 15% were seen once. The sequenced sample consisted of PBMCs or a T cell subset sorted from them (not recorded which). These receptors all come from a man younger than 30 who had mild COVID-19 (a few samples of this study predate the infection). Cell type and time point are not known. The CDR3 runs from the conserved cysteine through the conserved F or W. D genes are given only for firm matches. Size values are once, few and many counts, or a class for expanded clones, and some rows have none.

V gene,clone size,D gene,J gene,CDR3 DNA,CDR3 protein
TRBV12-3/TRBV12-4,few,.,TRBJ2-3,TGTGCCAGCAGTTTGCCCCGAGGAGACACAGATACGCAGTATTTT,CASSLPRGDTDTQYF
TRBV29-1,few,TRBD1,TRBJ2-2,TGCAGCGTTAGGACAGGGAACACCGGGGAGCTGTTTTTT,CSVRTGNTGELFF
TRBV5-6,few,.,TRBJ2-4,TGTGCCAGCAGCTCTGGCGGAGGGGCAAACATTCAGTACTTC,CASSSGGGANIQYF
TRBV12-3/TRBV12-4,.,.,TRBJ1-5,TGTGCCAGCACCCCCGGGGGCCATCAGCCCCAGCATTTT,CASTPGGHQPQHF
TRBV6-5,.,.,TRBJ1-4,TGTGCCAGCAGTTATGACCAGAACAATGAAAAACTGTTTTTT,CASSYDQNNEKLFF
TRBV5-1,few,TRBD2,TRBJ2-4,TGCGCCAGCAGCTTGGCCGGGAGGGGGAGCATTCAGTACTTC,CASSLAGRGSIQYF
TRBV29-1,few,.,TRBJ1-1,TGCAGCGTATCTCCTGGAATGAGCACTGAAGCTTTCTTT,CSVSPGMSTEAFF
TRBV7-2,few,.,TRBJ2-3,TGTGCCAGCAGCTCCGGGACAACCTCAGATACGCAGTATTTT,CASSSGTTSDTQYF
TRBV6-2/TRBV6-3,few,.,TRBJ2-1,.,CASSYFGTGNEKGFF
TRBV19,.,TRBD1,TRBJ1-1,TGTGCCAGTAGTAACAGGGGGCTCGCTGAAGCTTTCTTT,CASSNRGLAEAFF
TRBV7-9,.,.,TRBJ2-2,TGTGCCAGCAGCTTAGAATGGGCCGGGGAGCTGTTTTTT,CASSLEWAGELFF
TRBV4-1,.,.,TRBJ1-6,TGCGCCAGCAGCCAAACCGGGAGGGGCCGGGGGAATTCACCCCTCCACTTT,CASSQTGRGRGNSPLHF
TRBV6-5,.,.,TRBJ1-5,TGTGCCAGCTCCTTATACGGGCCCGGGCGGCCCCAGCATTTT,CASSLYGPGRPQHF
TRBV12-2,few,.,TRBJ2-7,TGTGCAAGCCCCAATCGACAGGGTTCAGACGAGCAGTACTTC,CASPNRQGSDEQYF
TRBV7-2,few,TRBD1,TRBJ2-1,TGTGCCAGCAGCCCCCGGGCCCGGGACAGGGGGGACGAGCAGTTCTTC,CASSPRARDRGDEQFF
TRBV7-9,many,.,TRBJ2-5,TGTGCCAGCAGCCCCCAGAGAACGGGGATAGAGACCCAGTACTTC,CASSPQRTGIETQYF
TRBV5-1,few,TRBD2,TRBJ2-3,TGCGCCAGCAGCTTGCAACTAGCGGAGCTCACAGATACGCAGTATTTT,CASSLQLAELTDTQYF
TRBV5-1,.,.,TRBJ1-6,TGCGCCAGCAGCTTGGTGTACACTTCACCCCTCCACTTT,CASSLVYTSPLHF
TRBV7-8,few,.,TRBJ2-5,TGTGCCAGCATCCGGAGGGGGCACATACAAGAGACCCAGTACTTC,CASIRRGHIQETQYF
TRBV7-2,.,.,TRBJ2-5,TGTGCCAGCAGCCAGCGGACACAGCTATGGGAGACCCAGTACTTC,CASSQRTQLWETQYF
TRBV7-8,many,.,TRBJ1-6,TGTGCCAGCAGCTGGGGAGATCTTGTTTGGGGTAATTCACCCCTCCACTTT,CASSWGDLVWGNSPLHF
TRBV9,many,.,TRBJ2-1,TGTGCCAGCAGCGTAGAGGCAATCGGGTGGGGCAATGAGCAGTTCTTC,CASSVEAIGWGNEQFF